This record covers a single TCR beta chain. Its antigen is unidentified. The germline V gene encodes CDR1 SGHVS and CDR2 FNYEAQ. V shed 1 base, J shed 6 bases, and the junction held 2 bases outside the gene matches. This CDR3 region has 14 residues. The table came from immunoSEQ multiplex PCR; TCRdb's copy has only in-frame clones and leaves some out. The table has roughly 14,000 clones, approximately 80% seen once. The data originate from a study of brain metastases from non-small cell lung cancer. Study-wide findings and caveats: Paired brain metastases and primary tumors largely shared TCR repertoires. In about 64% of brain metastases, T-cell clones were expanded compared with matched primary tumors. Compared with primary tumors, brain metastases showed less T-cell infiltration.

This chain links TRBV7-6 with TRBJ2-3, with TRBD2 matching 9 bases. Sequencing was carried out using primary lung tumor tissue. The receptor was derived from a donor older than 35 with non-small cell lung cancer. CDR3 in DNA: TGTGCCAGCAGCTTAGTGCGGGGGGGCGATACGCAGTATTTT. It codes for CASSLVRGGDTQYF.